A selection of T cell receptor beta chains follows, all from one sample in a study of cytomegalovirus exposure and HLA in healthy donors. Generated by immunoSEQ multiplex PCR, the TCRdb table keeps only in-frame clones and is missing some. The sample lists 80,000 or so clones, less than 80% occurring once. The sequencing input was PBMCs. These receptor sequences come from a woman in her thirties or forties in good health and CMV-seronegative. CDR3s include the opening cysteine and the closing phenylalanine or tryptophan. Fields, in order: CDR3 protein, CDR3 DNA, clone size, V gene, D gene, J gene. A D gene is named only where the DNA matches it firmly. The size entry is marked missing in some rows and otherwise reads once, few, many or a size class.

CDR3: CASSPLGGANQPQHF; DNA: TGTGCCAGCAGTCCCTTGGGGGGGGCTAATCAGCCCCAGCATTTT; size: few; V: TRBV28; D: .; J: TRBJ1-5
CDR3: CASSLAQQETQYF; DNA: TGTGCCAGCAGCTTAGCGCAGCAAGAGACCCAGTACTTC; size: .; V: TRBV7-2; D: .; J: TRBJ2-5
CDR3: CASSPKAADSTNQPQHF; DNA: TGTGCCAGCTCACCAAAGGCAGCCGACAGTACCAATCAGCCCCAGCATTTT; size: .; V: TRBV18; D: .; J: TRBJ1-5
CDR3: CASSPNMRGGEDTQYF; DNA: TGTGCCAGCAGTCCCAACATGCGGGGGGGGGAGGATACGCAGTATTTT; size: .; V: TRBV28; D: TRBD2; J: TRBJ2-3
CDR3: CASSPPNANMFHF; DNA: TGTGCCAGCAGCCCTCCAAACGCCAACATGTTCCACTTC; size: .; V: TRBV7-3; D: .; J: TRBJ1-2
CDR3: CASRTRIHTEAFF; DNA: TGTGCCAGTAGGACACGGATCCACACTGAAGCTTTCTTT; size: .; V: TRBV19; D: .; J: TRBJ1-1
CDR3: CASSSLMGQGGYTF; DNA: TGTGCCAGCAGCTCGCTAATGGGACAGGGGGGCTACACCTTC; size: few; V: TRBV7-3; D: TRBD1; J: TRBJ1-2
CDR3: CASRLVTGYEQYF; DNA: TGTGCCAGCAGACTCGTCACAGGGTACGAGCAGTACTTC; size: .; V: TRBV11-2; D: .; J: TRBJ2-7
CDR3: CATSRGGSGSWDTGELFF; DNA: TGTGCCACCAGCAGAGGCGGTAGCGGGAGTTGGGACACCGGGGAGCTGTTTTTT; size: .; V: TRBV15; D: TRBD2; J: TRBJ2-2
CDR3: CASSLSSRYEQYF; DNA: TGTGCCAGCAGTTTATCATCCAGGTACGAGCAGTACTTC; size: .; V: TRBV27; D: .; J: TRBJ2-7
CDR3: CASSYTTGGSLGYTF; DNA: TGTGCCAGCAGCTACACAACAGGGGGCAGCTTGGGCTACACCTTC; size: .; V: TRBV7-9; D: TRBD1; J: TRBJ1-2
CDR3: CASRGDRGVGTGELFF; DNA: TGTGCCAGCAGGGGGGACAGGGGCGTGGGCACCGGGGAGCTGTTTTTT; size: .; V: TRBV2; D: TRBD1; J: TRBJ2-2
CDR3: CASRPPGQGGAEQYF; DNA: TGTGCCAGCAGACCACCGGGACAGGGAGGTGCCGAGCAGTACTTC; size: few; V: TRBV7-9; D: TRBD1; J: TRBJ2-7
CDR3: CASSSTGRAVYEQYF; DNA: TGTGCCAGCAGTTCTACCGGGAGGGCCGTATACGAGCAGTACTTC; size: .; V: TRBV7-9; D: TRBD2; J: TRBJ2-7
CDR3: CASRSRGGAENTEAFF; DNA: TGTGCCAGCAGGTCCCGGGGGGGCGCGGAGAACACTGAAGCTTTCTTT; size: .; V: TRBV7-2; D: .; J: TRBJ1-1
CDR3: CATSRDGAGGSYEQYF; DNA: TGTGCCACCAGCAGAGATGGGGCAGGGGGGTCCTACGAGCAGTACTTC; size: .; V: TRBV15; D: .; J: TRBJ2-7
CDR3: CASSLGSGTGTEKLFF; DNA: TGTGCCAGCAGCCTAGGGTCAGGGACAGGGACTGAAAAACTGTTTTTT; size: .; V: TRBV5-8; D: TRBD1; J: TRBJ1-4
CDR3: CASSPAQGPYQETQYF; DNA: TGTGCCAGCTCCCCCGCGCAGGGCCCATACCAAGAGACCCAGTACTTC; size: .; V: TRBV18; D: .; J: TRBJ2-5
CDR3: CASSPRGGRPDTQYF; DNA: TGCGCCAGCAGCCCGCGGGGGGGCCGCCCAGATACGCAGTATTTT; size: .; V: TRBV4-1; D: TRBD2; J: TRBJ2-3
CDR3: CASSPQDRGDEQYF; DNA: TGTGCCAGCTCACCACAAGACAGGGGCGACGAGCAGTACTTC; size: .; V: TRBV18; D: TRBD1; J: TRBJ2-7
CDR3: CASSVVQGRNYGYTF; DNA: TGTGCCAGCAGCGTAGTTCAGGGGCGGAACTATGGCTACACCTTC; size: .; V: TRBV7-2; D: .; J: TRBJ1-2
CDR3: CASSLVGTSGRENTGELFF; DNA: TGTGCCAGCAGCTTAGTTGGTACTAGCGGGAGGGAAAACACCGGGGAGCTGTTTTTT; size: once; V: TRBV11-3; D: TRBD2; J: TRBJ2-2
CDR3: CASSSGGAPREQYF; DNA: TGTGCCAGCAGTTCTGGCGGAGCTCCGCGGGAGCAGTACTTC; size: .; V: TRBV28; D: .; J: TRBJ2-7
CDR3: CASSRGQVGTEAFF; DNA: TGTGCCAGTAGTAGAGGACAGGTTGGCACTGAAGCTTTCTTT; size: .; V: TRBV19; D: TRBD1; J: TRBJ1-1
CDR3: CASSSPGTGDEKLFF; DNA: TGTGCCAGCAGTTCCCCCGGGACAGGGGATGAAAAACTGTTTTTT; size: .; V: TRBV28; D: TRBD1; J: TRBJ1-4
CDR3: CASSFPGTSGSYEQFF; DNA: TGCGCCAGCAGCTTCCCTGGGACTAGCGGGAGCTATGAGCAGTTCTTC; size: .; V: TRBV5-1; D: TRBD2; J: TRBJ2-1
CDR3: CASSPTPHGSYEQYF; DNA: TGTGCCAGCTCACCGACCCCTCACGGGTCCTACGAGCAGTACTTC; size: .; V: TRBV18; D: .; J: TRBJ2-7
CDR3: CASSNSGGTNEQFF; DNA: TGTGCCAGTAGTAATAGCGGGGGGACCAATGAGCAGTTCTTC; size: .; V: TRBV19; D: TRBD2; J: TRBJ2-1
CDR3: CASSLAGGAGEKLFF; DNA: TGTGCCAGCAGCCTAGCAGGGGGCGCGGGGGAAAAACTGTTTTTT; size: few; V: TRBV7-2; D: TRBD1; J: TRBJ1-4
CDR3: CASSLAGGQTYNEQFF; DNA: TGTGCCAGCAGCTTAGCAGGGGGTCAGACCTACAATGAGCAGTTCTTC; size: .; V: TRBV7-8; D: .; J: TRBJ2-1
CDR3: CASRSSGSNSYEQYF; DNA: TGTGCCAGCAGGTCCAGCGGGAGTAATTCCTACGAGCAGTACTTC; size: few; V: TRBV27; D: TRBD2; J: TRBJ2-7
CDR3: CASSVTGFYEQYF; DNA: TGTGCCAGCAGCGTAACAGGGTTCTACGAGCAGTACTTC; size: .; V: TRBV2; D: .; J: TRBJ2-7
CDR3: CASSADRGDQPQHF; DNA: TGTGCCAGTAGTGCGGACAGGGGGGATCAGCCCCAGCATTTT; size: .; V: TRBV19; D: TRBD1; J: TRBJ1-5
CDR3: CASSVGAGNYNEQFF; DNA: TGTGCCAGCAGCGTAGGTGCGGGAAACTACAATGAGCAGTTCTTC; size: .; V: TRBV9; D: .; J: TRBJ2-1